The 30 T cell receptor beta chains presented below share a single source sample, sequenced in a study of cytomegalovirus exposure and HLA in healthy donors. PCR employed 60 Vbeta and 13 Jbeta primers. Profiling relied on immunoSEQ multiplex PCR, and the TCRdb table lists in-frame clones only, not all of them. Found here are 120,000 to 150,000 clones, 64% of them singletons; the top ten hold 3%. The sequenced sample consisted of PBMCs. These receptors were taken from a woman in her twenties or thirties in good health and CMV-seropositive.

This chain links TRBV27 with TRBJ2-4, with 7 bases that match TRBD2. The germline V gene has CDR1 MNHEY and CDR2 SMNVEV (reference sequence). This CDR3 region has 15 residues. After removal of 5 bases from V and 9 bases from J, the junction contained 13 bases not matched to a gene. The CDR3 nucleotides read TGTGCCAGCAGTCTAATGGGGGGGTCGCTAAGCATTCAGTACTTC. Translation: CASSLMGGSLSIQYF.

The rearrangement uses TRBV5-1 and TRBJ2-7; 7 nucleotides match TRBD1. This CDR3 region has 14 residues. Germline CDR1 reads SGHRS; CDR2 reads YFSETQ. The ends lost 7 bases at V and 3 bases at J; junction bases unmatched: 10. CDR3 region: CASQGDTTNYEQYF. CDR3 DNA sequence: TGCGCCAGCCAGGGGGACACCACCAACTACGAGCAGTACTTC.

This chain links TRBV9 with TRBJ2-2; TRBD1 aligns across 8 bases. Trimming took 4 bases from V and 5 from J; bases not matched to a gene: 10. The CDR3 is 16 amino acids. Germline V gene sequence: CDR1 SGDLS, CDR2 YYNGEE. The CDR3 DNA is TGTGCCAGCAGCTTACTCGGACAGGGATGGACCGGGGAGCTGTTTTTT. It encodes CASSLLGQGWTGELFF.

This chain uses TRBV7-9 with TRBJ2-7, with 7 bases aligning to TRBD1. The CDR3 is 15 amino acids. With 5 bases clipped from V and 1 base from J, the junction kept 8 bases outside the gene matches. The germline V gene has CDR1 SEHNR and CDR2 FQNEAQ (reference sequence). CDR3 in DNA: TGTGCCAGCAGCCAGGGTACGACAGGGTCCTACGAGCAGTACTTC. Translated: CASSQGTTGSYEQYF.

CDR3 residues: CANRDSINEKLFF. The CDR3 DNA reads TGTGCCAACCGGGACAGCATTAATGAAAAACTGTTTTTT. J is TRBJ1-4 and V is TRBV19, with 7 bases lining up with TRBD1. This CDR3 spans 13 amino acids. Germline values: CDR1 LNHDA, CDR2 SQIVND (reference sequence). Unmatched junction bases numbered 6, after V lost 10 bases and J lost 4 bases. Filled out from reference TRBV19 and TRBJ1-4, the complete variable domain reads DGGITQSPKYLFRKEGQNVTLSCEQNLNHDAMYWYRQDPGQGLRLIYYSQIVNDFQKGDIAEGYSVSREKKESFPLTVTSAQKNPTAFYLCANRDSINEKLFFGSGTQLSVL.

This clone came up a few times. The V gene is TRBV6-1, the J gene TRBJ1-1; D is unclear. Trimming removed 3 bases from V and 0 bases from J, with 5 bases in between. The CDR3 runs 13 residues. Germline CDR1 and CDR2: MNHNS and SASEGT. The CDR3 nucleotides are TGTGCCAGCAGTGAGCAGGTGAACACTGAAGCTTTCTTT. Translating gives CASSEQVNTEAFF.

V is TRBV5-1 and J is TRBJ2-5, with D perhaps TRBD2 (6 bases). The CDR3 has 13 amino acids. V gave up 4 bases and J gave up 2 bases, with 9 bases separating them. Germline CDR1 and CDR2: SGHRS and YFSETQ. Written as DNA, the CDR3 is TGCGCCAGCAGCGTAGCGGTTCAAGAGACCCAGTACTTC. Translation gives CASSVAVQETQYF.

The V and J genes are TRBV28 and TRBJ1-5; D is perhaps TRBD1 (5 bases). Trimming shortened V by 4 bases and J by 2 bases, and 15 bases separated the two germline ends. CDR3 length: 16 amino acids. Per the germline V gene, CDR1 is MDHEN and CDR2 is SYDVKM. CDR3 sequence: CASSSRVFAGNQPQHF. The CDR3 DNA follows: TGTGCCAGCAGTTCCAGGGTTTTCGCCGGCAATCAGCCCCAGCATTTT.

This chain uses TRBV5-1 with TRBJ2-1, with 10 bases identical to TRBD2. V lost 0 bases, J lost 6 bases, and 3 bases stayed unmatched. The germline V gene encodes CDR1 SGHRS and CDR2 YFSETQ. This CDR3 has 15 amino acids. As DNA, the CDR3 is TGCGCCAGCAGCTTGGTAGCGGGGGGCCCCAATGAGCAGTTCTTC. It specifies CASSLVAGGPNEQFF.

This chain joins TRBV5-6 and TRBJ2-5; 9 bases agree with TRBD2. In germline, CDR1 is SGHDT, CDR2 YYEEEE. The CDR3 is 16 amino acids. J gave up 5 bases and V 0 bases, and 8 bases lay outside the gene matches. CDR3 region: CASSLALAGSRETQYF. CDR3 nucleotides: TGTGCCAGCAGCTTGGCCCTAGCGGGGAGTCGGGAGACCCAGTACTTC.

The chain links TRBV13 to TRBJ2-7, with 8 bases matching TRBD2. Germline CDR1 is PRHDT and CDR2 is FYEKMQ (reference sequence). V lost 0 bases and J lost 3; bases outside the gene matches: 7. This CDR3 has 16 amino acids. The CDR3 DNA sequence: TGTGCCAGCAGCTTAGGGACGGGACTAGACTACTACGAGCAGTACTTC. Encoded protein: CASSLGTGLDYYEQYF.

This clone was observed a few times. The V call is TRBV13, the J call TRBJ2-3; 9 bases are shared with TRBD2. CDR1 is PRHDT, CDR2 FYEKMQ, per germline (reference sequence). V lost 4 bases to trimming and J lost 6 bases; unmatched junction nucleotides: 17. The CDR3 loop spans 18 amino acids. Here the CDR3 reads CASSSPGGREGRSDTQYF. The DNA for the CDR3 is TGTGCCAGCAGCTCACCCGGGGGGCGGGAGGGCCGATCGGATACGCAGTATTTT.

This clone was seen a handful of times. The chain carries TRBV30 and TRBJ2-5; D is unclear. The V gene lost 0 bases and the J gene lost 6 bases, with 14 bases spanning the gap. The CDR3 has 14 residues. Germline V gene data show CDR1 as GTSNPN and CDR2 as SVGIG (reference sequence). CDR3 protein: CAWSVAFSVKTQYF. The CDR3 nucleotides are TGTGCCTGGAGTGTAGCGTTCAGCGTAAAGACCCAGTACTTC.

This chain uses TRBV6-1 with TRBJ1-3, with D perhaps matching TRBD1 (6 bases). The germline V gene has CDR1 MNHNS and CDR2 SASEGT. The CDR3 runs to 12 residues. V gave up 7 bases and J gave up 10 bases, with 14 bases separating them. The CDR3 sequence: CASTGGLNTIYF. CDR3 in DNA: TGTGCCAGCACGGGGGGGCTGAATACCATATATTTT.

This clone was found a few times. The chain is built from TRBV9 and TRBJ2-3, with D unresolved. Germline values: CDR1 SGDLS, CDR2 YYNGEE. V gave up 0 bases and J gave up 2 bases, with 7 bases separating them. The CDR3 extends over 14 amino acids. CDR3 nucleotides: TGTGCCAGCAGCGTAGATAGTGACACAGATACGCAGTATTTT. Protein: CASSVDSDTDTQYF.

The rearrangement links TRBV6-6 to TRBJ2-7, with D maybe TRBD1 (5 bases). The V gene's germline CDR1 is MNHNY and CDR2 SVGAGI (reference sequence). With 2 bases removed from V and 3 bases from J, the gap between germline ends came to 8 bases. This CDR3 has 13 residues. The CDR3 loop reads CASSYSQGYEQYF. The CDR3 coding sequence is TGTGCCAGCAGTTACAGTCAGGGCTACGAGCAGTACTTC.

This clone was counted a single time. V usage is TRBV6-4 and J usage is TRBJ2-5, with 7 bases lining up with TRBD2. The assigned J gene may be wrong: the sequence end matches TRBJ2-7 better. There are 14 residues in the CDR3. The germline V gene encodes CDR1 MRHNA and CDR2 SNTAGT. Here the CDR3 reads CASSVMGGSYEQYF. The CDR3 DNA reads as TGTGCCAGCAGTGTGATGGGCGGGAGCTACGAGCAGTACTTC.

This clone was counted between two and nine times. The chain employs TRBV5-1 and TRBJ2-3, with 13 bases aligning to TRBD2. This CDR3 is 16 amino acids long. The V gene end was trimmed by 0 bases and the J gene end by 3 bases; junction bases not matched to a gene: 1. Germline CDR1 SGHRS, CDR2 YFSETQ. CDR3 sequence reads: CASSLETSGRTDTQYF. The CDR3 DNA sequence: TGCGCCAGCAGCTTGGAGACTAGCGGGAGGACAGATACGCAGTATTTT.

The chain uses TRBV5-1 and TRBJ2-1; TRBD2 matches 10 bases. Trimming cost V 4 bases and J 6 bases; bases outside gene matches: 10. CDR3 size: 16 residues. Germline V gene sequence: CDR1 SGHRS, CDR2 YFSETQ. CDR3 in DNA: TGCGCCAGCAGCGCGGGCCTAGCGGGAGTGGTCAATGAGCAGTTCTTC. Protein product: CASSAGLAGVVNEQFF.

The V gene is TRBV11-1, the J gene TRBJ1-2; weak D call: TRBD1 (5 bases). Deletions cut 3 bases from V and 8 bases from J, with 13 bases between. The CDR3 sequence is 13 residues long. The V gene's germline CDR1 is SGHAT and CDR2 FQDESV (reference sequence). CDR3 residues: CASSFGPGLGYTF. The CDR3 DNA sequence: TGTGCCAGCAGCTTTGGGCCAGGGTTGGGCTACACCTTC. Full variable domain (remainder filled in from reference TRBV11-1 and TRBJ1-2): EAEVAQSPRYKITEKSQAVAFWCDPISGHATLYWYRQILGQGPELLVQFQDESVVDDSQLPKDRFSAERLKGVDSTLKIQPAELGDSAMYLCASSFGPGLGYTFGSGTRLTVV.

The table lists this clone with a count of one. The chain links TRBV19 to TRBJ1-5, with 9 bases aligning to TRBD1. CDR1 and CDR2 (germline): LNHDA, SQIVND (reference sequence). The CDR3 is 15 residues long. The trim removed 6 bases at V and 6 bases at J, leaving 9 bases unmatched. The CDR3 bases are TGTGCCAGTAGGCCCCCGGACAGGGGAGGTCAGCCCCAGCATTTT. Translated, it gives CASRPPDRGGQPQHF.

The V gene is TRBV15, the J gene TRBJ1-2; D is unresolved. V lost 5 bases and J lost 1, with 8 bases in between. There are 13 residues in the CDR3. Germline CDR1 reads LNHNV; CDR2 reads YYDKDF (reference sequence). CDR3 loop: CATSVGGNYGYTF. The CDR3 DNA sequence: TGTGCCACCAGCGTCGGAGGTAACTATGGCTACACCTTC.

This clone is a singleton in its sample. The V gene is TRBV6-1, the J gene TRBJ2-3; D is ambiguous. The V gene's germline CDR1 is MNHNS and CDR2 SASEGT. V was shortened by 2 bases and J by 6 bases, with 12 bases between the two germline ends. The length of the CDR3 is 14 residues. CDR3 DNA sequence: TGTGCCAGCAGTGAAACGGGTACGGCGGATACGCAGTATTTT. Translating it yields CASSETGTADTQYF.

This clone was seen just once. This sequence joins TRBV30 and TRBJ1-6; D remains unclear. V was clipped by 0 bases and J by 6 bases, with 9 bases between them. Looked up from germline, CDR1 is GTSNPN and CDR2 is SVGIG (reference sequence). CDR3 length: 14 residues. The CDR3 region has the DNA TGTGCCTGGAGTGTATACGCGGGTAATTCACCCCTCCACTTT. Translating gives CAWSVYAGNSPLHF.

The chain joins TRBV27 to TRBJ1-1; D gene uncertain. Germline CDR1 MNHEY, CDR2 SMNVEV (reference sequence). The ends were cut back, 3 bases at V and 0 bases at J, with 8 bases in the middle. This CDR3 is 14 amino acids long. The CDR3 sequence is CASSFNRVNTEAFF. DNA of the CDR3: TGTGCCAGCAGTTTTAACAGAGTGAACACTGAAGCTTTCTTT.

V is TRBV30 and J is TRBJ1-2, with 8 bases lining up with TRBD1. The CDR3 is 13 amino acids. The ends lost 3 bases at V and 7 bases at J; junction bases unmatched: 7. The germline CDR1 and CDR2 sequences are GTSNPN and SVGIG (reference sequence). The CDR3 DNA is TGTGCCTGGAGAGGACAGGGATGGCGTGGCTACACCTTC. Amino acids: CAWRGQGWRGYTF.

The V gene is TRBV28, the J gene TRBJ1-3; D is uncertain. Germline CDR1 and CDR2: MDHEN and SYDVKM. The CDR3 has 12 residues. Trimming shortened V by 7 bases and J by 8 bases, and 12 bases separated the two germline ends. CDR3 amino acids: CASMEEGYTIYF. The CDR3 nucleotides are TGTGCCAGCATGGAGGAAGGATACACCATATATTTT.

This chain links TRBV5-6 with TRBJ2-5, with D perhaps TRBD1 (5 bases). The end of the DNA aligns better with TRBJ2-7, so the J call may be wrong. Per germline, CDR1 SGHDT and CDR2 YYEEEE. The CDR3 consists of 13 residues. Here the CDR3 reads CASSLWGPYEQYF. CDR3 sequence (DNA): TGTGCCAGCAGCTTGTGGGGCCCCTACGAGCAGTACTTC.

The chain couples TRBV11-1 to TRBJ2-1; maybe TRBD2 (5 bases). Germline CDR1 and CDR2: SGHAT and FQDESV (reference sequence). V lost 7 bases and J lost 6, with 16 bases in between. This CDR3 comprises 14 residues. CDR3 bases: TGTGCCAGCACCCCCGAGGAAGCGGTCAATGAGCAGTTCTTC. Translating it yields CASTPEEAVNEQFF.

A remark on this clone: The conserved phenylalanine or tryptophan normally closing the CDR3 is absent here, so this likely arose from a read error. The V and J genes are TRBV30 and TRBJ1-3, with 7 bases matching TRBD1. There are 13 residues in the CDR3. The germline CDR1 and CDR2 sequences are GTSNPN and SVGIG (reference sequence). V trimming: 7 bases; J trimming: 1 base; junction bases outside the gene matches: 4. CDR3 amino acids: CALLQGSGNTIYV. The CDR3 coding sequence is TGTGCCTTGCTACAGGGGTCTGGAAACACCATATATGTT.